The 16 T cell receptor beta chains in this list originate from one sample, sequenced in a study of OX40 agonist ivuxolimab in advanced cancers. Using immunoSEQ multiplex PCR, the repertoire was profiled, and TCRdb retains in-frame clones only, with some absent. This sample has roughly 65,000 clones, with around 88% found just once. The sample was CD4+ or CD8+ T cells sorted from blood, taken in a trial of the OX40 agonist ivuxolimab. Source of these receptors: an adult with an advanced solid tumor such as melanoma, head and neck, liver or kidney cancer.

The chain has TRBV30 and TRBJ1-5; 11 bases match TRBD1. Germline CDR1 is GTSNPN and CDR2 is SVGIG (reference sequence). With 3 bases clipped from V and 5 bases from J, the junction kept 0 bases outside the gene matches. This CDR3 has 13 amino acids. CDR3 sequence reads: CAWRGQGDQPQHF. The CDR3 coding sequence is TGTGCCTGGAGGGGACAGGGGGATCAGCCCCAGCATTTT.

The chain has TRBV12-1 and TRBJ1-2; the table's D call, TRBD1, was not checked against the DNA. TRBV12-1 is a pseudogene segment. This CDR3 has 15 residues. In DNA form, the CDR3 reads TGTGCCAGCAGCCACGAGACAGGGGGTAATCCTGGCTACACCTTC. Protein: CASSHETGGNPGYTF.

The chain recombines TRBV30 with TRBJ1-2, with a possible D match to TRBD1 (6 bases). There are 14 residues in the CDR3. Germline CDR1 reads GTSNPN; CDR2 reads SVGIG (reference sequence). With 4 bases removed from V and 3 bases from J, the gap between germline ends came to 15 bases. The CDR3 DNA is TGTGCCTGGAACGCGGGGGCAGGCTACTATGGCTACACCTTC. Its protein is CAWNAGAGYYGYTF. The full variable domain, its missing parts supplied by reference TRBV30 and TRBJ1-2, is SQTIHQWPATLVQPVGSPLSLECTVEGTSNPNLYWYRQAAGRGLQLLFYSVGIGQISSEVPQNLSASRPQDRQFILSSKKLLLSDSGFYLCAWNAGAGYYGYTFGSGTRLTVV.

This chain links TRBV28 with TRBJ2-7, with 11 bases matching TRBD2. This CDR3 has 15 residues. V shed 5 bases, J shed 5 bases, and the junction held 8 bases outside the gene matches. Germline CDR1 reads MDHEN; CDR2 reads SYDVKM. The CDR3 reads CASSETSGSANEQYF. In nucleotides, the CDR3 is TGTGCCAGCAGTGAAACTAGCGGGAGTGCAAACGAGCAGTACTTC.

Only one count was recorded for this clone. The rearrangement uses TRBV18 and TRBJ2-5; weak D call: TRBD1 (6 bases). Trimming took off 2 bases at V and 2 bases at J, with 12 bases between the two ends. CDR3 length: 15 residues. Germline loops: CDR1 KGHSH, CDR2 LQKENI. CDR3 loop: CASSPSATGQETQYF. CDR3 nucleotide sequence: TGTGCCAGCTCACCAAGCGCCACAGGGCAAGAGACCCAGTACTTC. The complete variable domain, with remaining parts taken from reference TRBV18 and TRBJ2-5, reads NAGVMQNPRHLVRRRGQEARLRCSPMKGHSHVYWYRQLPEEGLKFMVYLQKENIIDESGMPKERFSAEFPKEGPSILRIQQVVRGDSAAYFCASSPSATGQETQYFGPGTRLLVL.

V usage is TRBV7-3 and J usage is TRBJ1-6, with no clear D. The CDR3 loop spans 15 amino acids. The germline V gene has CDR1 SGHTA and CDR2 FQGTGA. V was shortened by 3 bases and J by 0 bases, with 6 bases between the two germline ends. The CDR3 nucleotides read TGTGCCAGCAGCTTGACGAGCTCCTATAATTCACCCCTCCACTTT. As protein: CASSLTSSYNSPLHF.

CDR3 sequence (DNA): TGTGCCAGCGGGGGGGCCTACACCTTC. It specifies CASGGAYTF. This sequence joins TRBV5-8 and TRBJ1-2; D might be TRBD1 (6 bases). The V gene lost 7 bases and the J gene lost 10 bases, with 8 bases spanning the gap. The germline gives CDR1 SGHTS, CDR2 YDEGEE. This CDR3 region has 9 residues.

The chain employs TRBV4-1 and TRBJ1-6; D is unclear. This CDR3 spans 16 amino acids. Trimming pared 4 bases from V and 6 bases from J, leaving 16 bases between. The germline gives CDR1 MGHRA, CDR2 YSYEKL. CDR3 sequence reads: CASSPRAATGNSPLHF. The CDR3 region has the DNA TGCGCCAGCAGCCCCCGGGCGGCGACTGGTAATTCACCCCTCCACTTT.

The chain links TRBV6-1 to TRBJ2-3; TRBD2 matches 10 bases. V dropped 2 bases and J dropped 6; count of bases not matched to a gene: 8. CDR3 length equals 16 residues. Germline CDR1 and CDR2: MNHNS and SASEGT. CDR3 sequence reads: CASSEPASGRPDTQYF. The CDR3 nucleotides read TGTGCCAGCAGTGAACCGGCTAGCGGGAGACCTGATACGCAGTATTTT.

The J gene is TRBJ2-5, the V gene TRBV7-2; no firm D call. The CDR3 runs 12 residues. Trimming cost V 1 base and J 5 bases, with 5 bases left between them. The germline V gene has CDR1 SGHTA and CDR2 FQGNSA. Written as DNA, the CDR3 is TGTGCCAGCAGCTTAGTCAGGGAGACCCAGTACTTC. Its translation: CASSLVRETQYF.

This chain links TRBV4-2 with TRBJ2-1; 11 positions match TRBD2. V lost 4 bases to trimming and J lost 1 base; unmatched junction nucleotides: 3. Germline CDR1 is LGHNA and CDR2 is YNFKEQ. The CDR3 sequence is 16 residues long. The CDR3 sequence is CASSPRTSGSYNEQFF. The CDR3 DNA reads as TGTGCCAGCAGCCCCCGGACTAGCGGGTCCTACAATGAGCAGTTCTTC.

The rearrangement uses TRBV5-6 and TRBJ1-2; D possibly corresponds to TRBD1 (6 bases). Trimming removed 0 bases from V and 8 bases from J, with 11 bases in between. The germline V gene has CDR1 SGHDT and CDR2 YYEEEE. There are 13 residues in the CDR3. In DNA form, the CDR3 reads TGTGCCAGCAGCTTGGCAGGGGCAGGCGGCTACACCTTC. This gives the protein CASSLAGAGGYTF.

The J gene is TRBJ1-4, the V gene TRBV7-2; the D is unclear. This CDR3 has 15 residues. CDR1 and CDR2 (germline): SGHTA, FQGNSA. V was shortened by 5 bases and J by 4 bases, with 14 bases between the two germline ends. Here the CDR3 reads CASSPRRQNNEKLFF. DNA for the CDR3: TGTGCCAGCAGCCCCCGGAGGCAGAATAATGAAAAACTGTTTTTT.

CDR3 sequence: CASSPGGASNQPQHF. For the CDR3, the DNA is TGTGCCAGTAGTCCCGGGGGGGCCAGCAATCAGCCCCAGCATTTT. The chain employs TRBV19 and TRBJ1-5, with D possibly matching TRBD1 (6 bases). From germline, CDR1 is LNHDA and CDR2 SQIVND (reference sequence). V gave up 5 bases and J gave up 1 base, with 12 bases separating them. This CDR3 contains 15 residues. Filled out from reference TRBV19 and TRBJ1-5, the complete variable domain reads DGGITQSPKYLFRKEGQNVTLSCEQNLNHDAMYWYRQDPGQGLRLIYYSQIVNDFQKGDIAEGYSVSREKKESFPLTVTSAQKNPTAFYLCASSPGGASNQPQHFGDGTRLSIL.

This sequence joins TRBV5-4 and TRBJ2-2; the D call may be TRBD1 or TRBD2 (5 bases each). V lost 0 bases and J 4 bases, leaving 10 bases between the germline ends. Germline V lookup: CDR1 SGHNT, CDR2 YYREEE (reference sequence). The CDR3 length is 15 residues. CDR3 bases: TGTGCCAGCAGCTTGGTTACGGGGCGCACCGGGGAGCTGTTTTTT. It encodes CASSLVTGRTGELFF.

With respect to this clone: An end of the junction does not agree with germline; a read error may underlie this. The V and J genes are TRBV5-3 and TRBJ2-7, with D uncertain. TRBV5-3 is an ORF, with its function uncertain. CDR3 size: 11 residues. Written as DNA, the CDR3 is TGTGCCAGCAGCTCCTCCTACGAGCAGTACTTC. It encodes CASSSSYEQYF.